Listed below are T cell receptor beta chains from one sample, sequenced in a study of CD8 T cells in Susac syndrome. MiXCR, applied by TCRdb to the immunoSEQ multiplex PCR reads, yields one record per CDR3 protein. The sample contains 50,000 to 55,000 distinct CDR3 sequences, over 90% of which appear only once. Sequenced sample: CD8+ T cells from PBMCs. The source is a human donor with Susac syndrome. Each CDR3 is given with its conserved first and last residue. The D gene is left open where the match is weak. Clone size appears in some rows only: once, few, many, or a class for an expanded clone.

>NA|TRBV11-1|TRBJ2-3|NA
CASSTYSTDTQYF
TGTGCCAGCAGCACCTACAGCACAGATACGCAGTATTTT
>NA|TRBV12-3/TRBV12-4|TRBJ2-3|NA
CASSPQPVFGQYF
TGTGCCAGCAGTCCTCAACCCGTCTTCGGTCAGTATTTT
>NA|TRBV7-9|TRBJ1-1|NA
CASSPSGFMNTEAFF
TGTGCCAGCAGCCCCTCGGGGTTCATGAACACTGAAGCTTTCTTT
>NA|TRBV5-1|TRBJ1-5|NA
CASSLEGVPNQPQHF
TGCGCCAGCAGCTTGGAGGGGGTCCCCAATCAGCCCCAGCATTTT
>NA|TRBV30|TRBJ1-2|NA
CAWRGYGYTF
TGTGCCTGGAGGGGCTATGGCTACACCTTC
>NA|TRBV15|TRBJ1-5|TRBD1
CATSRGEGGGNQPQHF
TGTGCCACCAGCAGAGGAGAAGGGGGCGGAAATCAGCCCCAGCATTTT
>NA|TRBV11-2|TRBJ2-2|TRBD2
CASSLVVPSGVNTGELFF
TGTGCCAGCAGCTTAGTTGTGCCTAGCGGGGTGAACACCGGGGAGCTGTTTTTT
>NA|TRBV12-3/TRBV12-4|TRBJ2-3|TRBD2
CASSLHSGGWADTQYF
TGTGCCAGCAGTCTTCATAGCGGGGGGTGGGCAGATACGCAGTATTTT
>NA|TRBV6-6|TRBJ2-2|TRBD1
CASSRDRVDTGELFF
TGTGCCAGCAGCCGGGACAGGGTGGACACCGGGGAGCTGTTTTTT
>NA|TRBV20-1|TRBJ1-5|NA
CSAREGWVNQPQHF
TGCAGTGCTAGAGAGGGGTGGGTGAATCAGCCCCAGCATTTT
>NA|TRBV6-5|TRBJ2-7|NA
CASTEDGGDEQYF
TGTGCCAGCACCGAGGATGGGGGTGACGAGCAGTACTTC
>NA|TRBV29-1|TRBJ1-2|TRBD1
CSVPATGVPGYTF
TGCAGCGTTCCCGCGACAGGGGTTCCCGGCTACACCTTC
>NA|TRBV11-2|TRBJ2-3|NA
CASSWRGRTDTQYF
TGTGCCAGCAGCTGGCGGGGGCGCACAGATACGCAGTATTTT
>NA|TRBV7-6|TRBJ2-3|TRBD2
CASSPNLWGLPHVPDTQYF
TGTGCCAGCAGCCCTAATTTATGGGGACTACCCCATGTCCCAGATACGCAGTATTTT
>NA|TRBV15|TRBJ1-2|NA
CATSRDRGGNTIGYTF
TGTGCCACCAGCAGAGACCGAGGCGGAAATACTATTGGCTACACCTTC
>NA|TRBV30|TRBJ2-7|NA
CAWEGERGVDEQYF
TGTGCCTGGGAGGGGGAACGGGGAGTGGACGAGCAGTACTTC
>NA|TRBV20-1|TRBJ2-7|NA
CSARANGRDSYEQYF
TGCAGTGCTAGAGCAAACGGACGGGACTCCTACGAGCAGTACTTC
>NA|TRBV27|TRBJ2-7|NA
CASSRRGDEQYF
TGTGCCAGCAGTCGCAGGGGTGATGAGCAGTACTTC
>NA|TRBV28|TRBJ2-7|NA
CASTSKGSYEQYF
TGTGCCAGCACCTCCAAGGGATCCTACGAGCAGTACTTC
>NA|TRBV30|TRBJ1-1|NA
CAWSGAVTEAFF
TGTGCCTGGTCAGGGGCGGTCACTGAAGCTTTCTTT
>NA|TRBV14|TRBJ2-7|TRBD2
CASSHRLAGTFYEQYF
TGTGCCAGCAGCCACCGACTAGCGGGGACCTTCTACGAGCAGTACTTC
>NA|TRBV7-2|TRBJ2-7|TRBD2
CATARLAGIEQYF
TGTGCCACTGCACGACTAGCGGGGATCGAGCAGTACTTC
>NA|TRBV2|TRBJ1-1|NA
CASRGRSEAFF
TGTGCCAGCAGGGGCCGGAGTGAAGCTTTCTTT
>NA|TRBV15|TRBJ2-7|NA
CATSSHGPGTDSYEQYF
TGTGCCACCAGCAGCCACGGCCCGGGTACCGACAGCTACGAGCAGTACTTC
>once|TRBV30|TRBJ2-1|NA
CAWSVTVNNEQFF
TGTGCCTGGAGTGTGACCGTAAACAATGAGCAGTTCTTC
>NA|TRBV30|TRBJ1-6|TRBD1
CAWRRQGVGNSPLHF
TGTGCCTGGAGGAGACAGGGGGTAGGGAATTCACCCCTCCACTTT
>NA|TRBV27|TRBJ2-1|NA
CAIYNEQFF
TGTGCCATCTACAATGAGCAGTTCTTC
>NA|TRBV7-9|TRBJ2-3|NA
CASFSPESDTQYF
TGTGCCAGCTTCTCTCCGGAATCAGATACGCAGTATTTT
>medium-sized|TRBV7-2|TRBJ2-1|TRBD2
CASIPGLNPNEQFF
TGTGCCAGCATCCCGGGACTAAATCCCAATGAGCAGTTCTTC
>NA|TRBV29-1|TRBJ2-7|NA
CSVVKDTSYEQYF
TGCAGCGTTGTTAAGGACACCTCCTACGAGCAGTACTTC
>NA|TRBV4-3|TRBJ1-6|NA
CASSQDLRGGNSPLHF
TGCGCCAGCAGCCAAGATTTAAGAGGAGGAAATTCACCCCTCCACTTT
>NA|TRBV20-1|TRBJ1-1|NA
CSASGAEAFF
TGCAGTGCTAGTGGGGCTGAAGCTTTCTTT
>once|TRBV14|TRBJ1-4|TRBD1
CASSHPTGVTNEKLFF
TGTGCCAGCAGCCATCCGACAGGGGTAACTAATGAAAAACTGTTTTTT
>NA|TRBV29-1|TRBJ2-2|NA
CSVEIENTGELFF
TGCAGCGTTGAAATAGAGAACACCGGGGAGCTGTTTTTT
>NA|TRBV23-1|TRBJ1-5|NA
CASSLNPYEQGLNSQPQHF
TGCGCCAGCAGTCTCAACCCCTATGAGCAGGGCCTTAATTCTCAGCCCCAGCATTTT
>NA|TRBV7-6|TRBJ2-7|NA
CASSLEVSYEQYF
TGTGCCAGCAGCTTAGAAGTATCCTACGAGCAGTACTTC
>NA|TRBV20-1|TRBJ2-1|TRBD2
CSARDPSGGARVF
TGCAGTGCTAGAGATCCTAGCGGGGGGGCTAGGGTCTTC
>NA|TRBV4-3|TRBJ2-6|TRBD1
CASSHRQGAVGLTF
TGCGCCAGCAGCCATCGGCAGGGGGCGGTTGGACTGACTTTC
>few|TRBV12-3/TRBV12-4|TRBJ1-2|NA
CASSLGVNYGYTF
TGTGCCAGCAGTTTAGGGGTCAACTATGGCTACACCTTC
>NA|TRBV27|TRBJ1-2|TRBD1
CASSPRQGGYTF
TGTGCCAGCAGTCCACGACAGGGGGGCTACACCTTC
>NA|TRBV12-3/TRBV12-4|TRBJ2-7|NA
CASRPQGYEQYF
TGTGCCAGCAGGCCACAGGGCTACGAGCAGTACTTC
>NA|TRBV28|TRBJ2-2|NA
CASSSPRNTGELFF
TGTGCCAGCAGTTCCCCCCGAAACACCGGGGAGCTGTTTTTT
>NA|TRBV4-2|TRBJ1-5|TRBD1
CASSQERDSNQPQHF
TGTGCCAGCAGCCAAGAGAGGGACAGTAATCAGCCCCAGCATTTT
>NA|TRBV20-1|TRBJ2-2|TRBD1
CSARVGTARSRELFF
TGCAGTGCTAGAGTGGGGACAGCTAGATCCAGGGAGCTGTTTTTT
>NA|TRBV7-2|TRBJ1-2|TRBD1
CASTTGTVHYGYTF
TGTGCCAGCACCACAGGGACAGTACACTATGGCTACACCTTC
>NA|TRBV7-9|TRBJ2-1|TRBD2
CASRTTGTINEQFF
TGTGCCAGCAGAACGACCGGGACTATCAATGAGCAGTTCTTC
>NA|TRBV3-1|TRBJ2-7|NA
CASSPQGRDEQYF
TGTGCCAGCAGCCCCCAGGGTAGGGACGAGCAGTACTTC
>NA|TRBV5-4|TRBJ2-3|NA
CASSLDGADTQYF
TGTGCCAGCAGCTTGGACGGGGCCGATACGCAGTATTTT
>NA|TRBV20-1|TRBJ2-1|TRBD2
CSASLAGGLFTEQFF
TGCAGTGCTAGTTTAGCGGGGGGGCTGTTTACTGAGCAGTTCTTC
>NA|TRBV19|TRBJ1-5|NA
CAFVRGAGGNQPQHF
TGTGCCTTTGTGAGAGGGGCCGGGGGCAATCAGCCCCAGCATTTT
>NA|TRBV12-3/TRBV12-4|TRBJ1-1|NA
CASREEEDTEAFF
TGTGCCAGCAGGGAAGAAGAGGACACTGAAGCTTTCTTT